These 16 T cell receptor beta chains were all obtained from the same sample, sequenced in a study of long-term antiretroviral therapy in people with HIV. Run at survey level, the immunoSEQ assay was version v3.0. Assay: immunoSEQ multiplex PCR; the TCRdb copy retains only in-frame clones and omits some. The sample includes around 17,000 clones, 85% to 95% of them seen just once. Sequenced material: unsorted PBMCs, taken less than 13 years after starting antiretroviral therapy. The receptors originated from a young man with HIV.

The V gene is TRBV6-5, the J gene TRBJ1-6; D is undetermined. Germline CDR1 MNHEY, CDR2 SVGAGI. The V and J ends lost 0 bases and 9 bases respectively, with 6 bases between them. This CDR3 contains 13 residues. The CDR3 nucleotides read TGTGCCAGCAGTTACTCTGGGAGTTCACCCCTCCACTTT. As protein: CASSYSGSSPLHF.

The chain carries TRBV6-5 and TRBJ2-7; 9 nucleotides line up with TRBD1. From germline, CDR1 is MNHEY and CDR2 SVGAGI. The CDR3 has 15 residues. Trimming removed 1 base from V and 0 bases from J; junction bases left unmatched: 1. CDR3 sequence reads: CASSYWDRDSYEQYF. The CDR3 DNA reads TGTGCCAGCAGTTACTGGGACAGGGACTCCTACGAGCAGTACTTC.

CDR3 protein: CASSVQRDRGNTGELFF. The CDR3 bases are TGTGCCAGCAGCGTTCAGAGGGACAGGGGGAACACCGGGGAGCTGTTTTTT. The rearrangement joins TRBV9 to TRBJ2-2, with 10 positions matching TRBD1. The V and J ends lost 2 bases and 1 base, in that order; junction bases with no gene match: 5. Looked up from germline, CDR1 is SGDLS and CDR2 is YYNGEE. The CDR3 extends over 17 amino acids.

The rearrangement uses TRBV6-1 and TRBJ1-5; 7 nucleotides agree with TRBD1. The CDR3 sequence is 13 residues long. Germline trimming cut 6 bases from V and 7 bases from J; bases unmatched to any gene: 6. Per germline, CDR1 MNHNS and CDR2 SASEGT. The CDR3 region has the DNA TGTGCCAGCAGGACAGGGCGCGAACAGCCCCAGCATTTT. Its protein product is CASRTGREQPQHF.

This clone has only one observation. The rearrangement links TRBV6-5 to TRBJ2-7; D possibly matches TRBD1 or TRBD2 (5 bases each). The CDR3 spans 14 residues. Germline V gene lookup returns CDR1 MNHEY and CDR2 SVGAGI. V was clipped by 6 bases and J by 0 bases, with 12 bases between them. CDR3 sequence: CASRGTVASYEQYF. The CDR3 DNA is TGTGCCAGCAGGGGGACGGTCGCCTCCTACGAGCAGTACTTC.

In its sample, this clone was seen once. The chain joins TRBV6-1 to TRBJ1-5, with 11 nucleotides matching TRBD1. V lost 8 bases to trimming and J lost 5 bases; unmatched junction nucleotides: 5. The CDR3 contains 14 residues. In germline, CDR1 is MNHNS, CDR2 SASEGT. The chain's CDR3 is CASLGTGGDQPQHF. For the CDR3, the DNA is TGTGCCAGCCTCGGGACAGGGGGTGATCAGCCCCAGCATTTT.

This clone was counted a single time. The rearrangement uses TRBV9 and TRBJ1-2, with TRBD1 as a possible D gene (6 bases). CDR3 length: 14 residues. Looked up from germline, CDR1 is SGDLS and CDR2 is YYNGEE. With 3 bases removed from V and 2 bases from J, the gap between germline ends came to 11 bases. DNA for the CDR3: TGTGCCAGCAGCGCCAGGACAGACAACTATGGCTACACCTTC. Residues: CASSARTDNYGYTF.

The chain couples TRBV19 to TRBJ2-2, with D hard to call. CDR1 and CDR2 (germline): LNHDA, SQIVND (reference sequence). The CDR3 extends over 14 amino acids. Trimming shortened V by 3 bases and J by 7 bases, and 12 bases separated the two germline ends. The CDR3 reads CASSISATDGELFF. CDR3 bases: TGTGCCAGTAGTATTTCTGCTACCGACGGGGAGCTGTTTTTT.

The chain links TRBV7-6 to TRBJ1-6, with no clear D. This CDR3 contains 14 residues. The V end was cut by 11 bases, the J end by 0 bases, with 11 bases between. CDR1 and CDR2 from the germline V gene are SGHVS and FNYEAQ. Here the CDR3 DNA reads TGTGCCTCTGGCGCGAGCTCCTATAATTCACCCCTCCACTTT. Protein sequence: CASGASSYNSPLHF.

CDR3 DNA: TGTGCCGCCCAATCCCCAGATACGCAGTATTTT. Its translation: CAAQSPDTQYF. The chain carries TRBV6-5 and TRBJ2-3; no definite D call. Germline V CDR1 and CDR2: MNHEY, SVGAGI. The CDR3 totals 11 residues. V lost 11 bases, J lost 4 bases, and 10 bases lay in between.

V gene TRBV19 combines with J gene TRBJ2-2; the D gene is possibly TRBD1 (7 bases). Germline V gene sequence: CDR1 LNHDA, CDR2 SQIVND (reference sequence). The V gene lost 6 bases and the J gene lost 5 bases, with 16 bases spanning the gap. This CDR3 has 15 residues. The CDR3 protein is CASRRTGGLTGELFF. In nucleotides, the CDR3 is TGTGCCAGTAGGCGGACAGGAGGGTTGACCGGGGAGCTGTTTTTT.

This chain connects TRBV15 to TRBJ1-1; D uncertain. Trimming stripped 0 bases from V and 4 bases from J, with 9 bases between. This CDR3 contains 14 residues. CDR1 is LNHNV and CDR2 is YYDKDF in the germline V gene (reference sequence). CDR3 protein: CATSREGRGTEAFF. Written as DNA, the CDR3 is TGTGCCACCAGCAGAGAAGGGAGAGGCACTGAAGCTTTCTTT.

The chain joins TRBV2 to TRBJ2-2, with TRBD1 identical over 8 bases. Germline-derived CDR1 and CDR2 are SNHLY and FYNNEI. The CDR3 runs to 14 residues. Losses at the gene ends were 6 bases for V and 7 bases for J; bases not matched to a gene: 7. The DNA for the CDR3 is TGTGCCAGCAGCGCGACAGGGGTAGTCGGGGAGCTGTTTTTT. This translates into CASSATGVVGELFF.

This sequence joins TRBV2 and TRBJ1-1; D is ambiguous. Looked up from germline, CDR1 is SNHLY and CDR2 is FYNNEI. Trimming removed 8 bases at V and 0 bases at J, with 10 bases between. This CDR3 spans 13 amino acids. DNA for the CDR3: TGTGCCAGCGCTGGAATAATGAACACTGAAGCTTTCTTT. Translated, it gives CASAGIMNTEAFF.

V gene TRBV6-5 combines with J gene TRBJ2-7; TRBD1 matches 8 bases. Per germline, CDR1 MNHEY and CDR2 SVGAGI. V gave up 4 bases and J gave up 2 bases; unmatched junction bases: 7. The CDR3 runs 15 residues. DNA for the CDR3: TGTGCCAGCAGTTTACGGGACAGGTTCCCCTACGAGCAGTACTTC. As protein: CASSLRDRFPYEQYF.

CDR3 nucleotides: TGTGCCAGTAGGCGGGACCACGAAACATCACCCCTCCACTTT. Translating gives CASRRDHETSPLHF. The chain employs TRBV19 and TRBJ1-6, with D tentatively TRBD1 (5 bases). The germline CDR1 and CDR2 sequences are LNHDA and SQIVND (reference sequence). CDR3 length: 14 residues. Trimming left V 6 bases short and J 10 bases short, with 16 bases between.